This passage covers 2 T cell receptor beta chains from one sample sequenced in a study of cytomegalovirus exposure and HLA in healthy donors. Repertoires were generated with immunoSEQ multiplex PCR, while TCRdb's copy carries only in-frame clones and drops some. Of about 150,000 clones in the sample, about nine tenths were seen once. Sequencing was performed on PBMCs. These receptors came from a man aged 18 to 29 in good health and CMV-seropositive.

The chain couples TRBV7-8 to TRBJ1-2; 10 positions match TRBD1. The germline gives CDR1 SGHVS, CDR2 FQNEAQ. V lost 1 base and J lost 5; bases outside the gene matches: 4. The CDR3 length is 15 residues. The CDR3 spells CASSLVGGQGYGYTF. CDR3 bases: TGTGCCAGCAGCTTAGTCGGGGGACAGGGGTATGGCTACACCTTC.

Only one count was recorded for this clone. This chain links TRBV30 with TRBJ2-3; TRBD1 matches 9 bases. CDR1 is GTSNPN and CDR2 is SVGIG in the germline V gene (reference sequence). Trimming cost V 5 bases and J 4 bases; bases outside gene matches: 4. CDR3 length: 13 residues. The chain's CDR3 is CAWHRGLSDTQYF. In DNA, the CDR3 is TGTGCCTGGCACAGGGGGCTCTCAGATACGCAGTATTTT.